Listed below are T cell receptor beta chains from one sample, sequenced in a study of blood T cell repertoires in COVID-19. Clones were sequenced by immunoSEQ multiplex PCR, and TCRdb holds only the in-frame ones, with some missing. The table records some 390,000 clones, nearly 90% of them present only once. Sequenced: PBMCs or T cells enriched from blood (not recorded which). The receptors stem from a woman in her thirties who had recovered from COVID-19. CDR3s include the opening cysteine and the closing phenylalanine or tryptophan. Each record gives: D gene, V gene, clone size, J gene, CDR3 protein, CDR3 DNA. D genes are given only for firm matches. A row's size may be missing; if present it is once, few, many or a size class.

D: .
V: TRBV11-3
size: .
J: TRBJ2-7
CDR3: CASSLTGNPYEQYF
DNA: TGTGCCAGCAGCTTAACAGGGAATCCCTACGAGCAGTACTTC

D: .
V: TRBV5-1
size: .
J: TRBJ1-1
CDR3: CASSFTGPVNTEAFF
DNA: TGCGCCAGCAGCTTCACAGGTCCCGTTAACACTGAAGCTTTCTTT

D: .
V: TRBV2
size: .
J: TRBJ1-3
CDR3: CASSDGVTGNTIYF
DNA: TGTGCCAGCAGTGATGGAGTGACTGGAAACACCATATATTTT

D: TRBD1
V: TRBV27
size: .
J: TRBJ1-6
CDR3: CASSLSTTGGSPLHF
DNA: TGTGCCAGCAGTTTATCGACGACAGGGGGCTCACCCCTCCACTTT

D: .
V: TRBV5-1
size: .
J: TRBJ1-1
CDR3: CASTSGNTEAFF
DNA: TGCGCCAGTACAAGCGGAAACACTGAAGCTTTCTTT

D: TRBD2
V: TRBV5-4
size: .
J: TRBJ2-7
CDR3: CASSPAGLASYEQYF
DNA: TGTGCCAGCAGCCCCGCGGGACTAGCGAGCTACGAGCAGTACTTC

D: .
V: TRBV28
size: .
J: TRBJ2-3
CDR3: CASSLSRGIGADTQYF
DNA: TGTGCCAGCAGTTTAAGCCGCGGCATCGGGGCAGATACGCAGTATTTT

D: TRBD1
V: TRBV18
size: .
J: TRBJ2-7
CDR3: CASSPLTGGKTYEQYF
DNA: TGTGCCAGCTCACCTTTGACAGGGGGTAAAACCTACGAGCAGTACTTC

D: .
V: TRBV5-1
size: .
J: TRBJ2-6
CDR3: CASSLGSTGFSGANVLTF
DNA: TGCGCCAGCAGCTTGGGATCAACAGGATTCTCTGGGGCCAACGTCCTGACTTTC

D: TRBD1
V: TRBV20-1
size: .
J: TRBJ1-5
CDR3: CSASDRVAQPQHF
DNA: TGCAGTGCTAGTGACAGGGTAGCCCAGCCCCAGCATTTT

D: .
V: TRBV19
size: .
J: TRBJ2-7
CDR3: CASSLSGEQYF
DNA: TGTGCCAGTAGTCTCTCGGGTGAGCAGTACTTC

D: TRBD1
V: TRBV7-2
size: .
J: TRBJ1-6
CDR3: CASSFDRVDSPLHF
DNA: TGTGCCAGCAGCTTTGACAGGGTCGATTCACCCCTCCACTTT

D: TRBD1
V: TRBV2
size: .
J: TRBJ1-2
CDR3: CASSETGGAHYGYTF
DNA: TGTGCCAGCAGTGAGACAGGGGGCGCACACTATGGCTACACCTTC

D: .
V: TRBV28
size: .
J: TRBJ2-1
CDR3: CASSFWQGVGRGNEQFF
DNA: TGTGCCAGCAGTTTTTGGCAGGGAGTCGGGAGAGGCAATGAGCAGTTCTTC

D: .
V: TRBV30
size: .
J: TRBJ1-5
CDR3: CAWSVGSNQPQHF
DNA: TGTGCCTGGAGTGTCGGTAGCAATCAGCCCCAGCATTTT

D: .
V: TRBV11-2
size: .
J: TRBJ1-6
CDR3: CASSLGGGGADSPLHF
DNA: TGTGCCAGCAGCTTAGGGGGAGGGGGGGCTGATTCACCCCTCCACTTT

D: .
V: TRBV25-1
size: .
J: TRBJ1-2
CDR3: CASLGGGGYYGYTF
DNA: TGTGCCAGCCTAGGCGGGGGAGGGTACTATGGCTACACCTTC

D: TRBD1
V: TRBV28
size: .
J: TRBJ1-5
CDR3: CASSSGDRGWFQPQHF
DNA: TGTGCCAGCAGTTCCGGGGACAGGGGGTGGTTCCAGCCCCAGCATTTT

D: .
V: TRBV6-5
size: .
J: TRBJ2-7
CDR3: CASSSYRDPYEQYF
DNA: TGTGCCAGCAGTTCCTACAGGGACCCCTACGAGCAGTACTTC

D: .
V: TRBV6-5
size: .
J: TRBJ1-4
CDR3: CASSYSWAVNEKLFF
DNA: TGTGCCAGCAGTTACTCGTGGGCTGTTAATGAAAAACTGTTTTTT

D: TRBD1
V: TRBV5-5
size: .
J: TRBJ1-2
CDR3: CASSLAGTGRNYGYTF
DNA: TGTGCCAGCAGCTTGGCTGGGACAGGTAGAAACTATGGCTACACCTTC

D: .
V: TRBV27
size: many
J: TRBJ2-1
CDR3: CASSTTMAVNEQFF
DNA: TGTGCCAGCAGTACTACCATGGCAGTAAATGAGCAGTTCTTC

D: TRBD1
V: TRBV7-2
size: .
J: TRBJ1-1
CDR3: CASSKKTGSTEAFF
DNA: TGTGCCAGCAGCAAAAAGACAGGGAGCACTGAAGCTTTCTTT

D: TRBD1
V: TRBV11-2
size: .
J: TRBJ1-2
CDR3: CASSPGTGAYGYTF
DNA: TGTGCCAGCAGCCCAGGGACAGGGGCCTATGGCTACACCTTC

D: TRBD2
V: TRBV4-1
size: .
J: TRBJ2-3
CDR3: CASSQEHLGGTDTQYF
DNA: TGCGCCAGCAGCCAAGAGCACCTGGGGGGGACAGATACGCAGTATTTT

D: TRBD1
V: TRBV24-1
size: .
J: TRBJ2-5
CDR3: CARGTGGQETQYF
DNA: TGTGCCAGGGGAACAGGGGGGCAAGAGACCCAGTACTTC

D: TRBD2
V: TRBV15
size: .
J: TRBJ2-7
CDR3: CATSRYGAGEAYEQYF
DNA: TGTGCCACCAGCAGATACGGGGCGGGAGAGGCCTACGAGCAGTACTTC

D: TRBD1
V: TRBV30
size: .
J: TRBJ1-6
CDR3: CAWSAGGAALHF
DNA: TGTGCCTGGAGCGCAGGGGGAGCGGCCCTCCACTTT

D: .
V: TRBV3-1/TRBV3-2
size: .
J: TRBJ1-2
CDR3: CASSQDGQRYGYTF
DNA: TGTGCCAGCAGCCAAGATGGCCAACGTTATGGCTACACCTTC

D: .
V: TRBV7-9
size: .
J: TRBJ1-2
CDR3: CASTHWGGNYGYTF
DNA: TGTGCCAGCACCCATTGGGGGGGGAACTATGGCTACACCTTC